The sequence of this TCR beta chain was determined in a study of shared clonotypes between healthy human individuals. Profiling relied on immunoSEQ multiplex PCR, and the TCRdb table lists in-frame clones only, not all of them. The sample lists about 2.2 million clones; 93% were seen once. Naive CD8 populations comprised CD45RO-negative cells positively selected for CCR7, excluding terminally differentiated effector memory CD45RA+ cells. The clonotype was recovered from a man between 18 and 35 years old in good health. Some clones in this sample may be carry-over from other donors' samples. Specimen: naive CD8+ T cells from PBMCs.

The CDR3 is CASSQDVVDREDTGELFF. The CDR3 nucleotides read TGCGCCAGCAGCCAAGATGTCGTGGACAGGGAGGACACCGGGGAGCTGTTTTTT. This rearrangement joins TRBV4-3 to TRBJ2-2; 8 nucleotides line up with TRBD1. The CDR3 covers 18 residues. The germline gives CDR1 LGHNA, CDR2 YSLEER. V dropped 0 bases and J dropped 3; count of bases not matched to a gene: 9.